This TCR beta chain comes out of a study of cytomegalovirus exposure and HLA in healthy donors. General study findings and limits: Being productive about 87% or about 30% of the time was typical of most TCR beta V segments in an earlier analysis. Serostatus for CMV was the only available immune exposure information. It was 150 or so TCR beta chains that were listed as cytomegalovirus-associated. The authors confirmed in vitro that a few CMV-associated chains were specific for CMV antigens.

Worth noting for this clone: What it binds is not known.

The PCR used 60 Vbeta and 13 Jbeta primers. TCRdb's table, derived via immunoSEQ multiplex PCR, lists solely in-frame clones and lacks some. The sample holds some 120,000 clones; 80% are singletons and the top ten take over 2.5%. Trimming cost V 0 bases and J 0 bases; bases outside gene matches: 0. Germline loops: CDR1 SGHKS, CDR2 YYEKEE (reference sequence). This CDR3 contains 15 residues. This sequence joins TRBV5-5 and TRBJ2-1, with 7 nucleotides matching TRBD2. The specimen was PBMCs. The receptor was isolated from a male donor in good health and CMV-seronegative. The CDR3 sequence is CASSLGGSSYNEQFF. The CDR3 DNA is TGTGCCAGCAGCTTGGGCGGGAGCTCCTACAATGAGCAGTTCTTC. The full variable domain, rest sourced from reference TRBV5-5 and TRBJ2-1, is DAGVTQSPTHLIKTRGQQVTLRCSPISGHKSVSWYQQVLGQGPQFIFQYYEKEERGRGNFPDRFSARQFPNYSSELNVNALLLGDSALYLCASSLGGSSYNEQFFGPGTRLTVL.